Listed below are T cell receptor beta chains from one sample, sequenced in a study of blood T cell repertoires in COVID-19. TCRdb keeps only in-frame clones here, not all; method: immunoSEQ multiplex PCR. The sample yields around 280,000 clones, approximately 89% seen once. Specimen: peripheral blood. Receptors originate from a woman younger than 45 with COVID-19, enrolled during active disease. The CDR3 runs from the conserved cysteine through the conserved F or W. D genes are given only for firm matches. Rows give clone size only sometimes, using once, few, many, or a class for an expanded clone.

>TRBD1|TRBV5-6|TRBJ1-5|NA
TGTGCCAGCAGTTCACAGGGGACAGGGGTTCAGCCCCAGCATTTT
CASSSQGTGVQPQHF
>NA|TRBV5-5|TRBJ2-7|NA
TGTGCCAGCAGCTTGTTCAGGGAATCCTACGAGCAGTACTTC
CASSLFRESYEQYF
>NA|TRBV4-1|TRBJ2-7|NA
TGCGCCAGCAGCCAAGTCCCCGGGCAGGGCAACGAGCAGTACTTC
CASSQVPGQGNEQYF
>NA|TRBV19|TRBJ1-2|NA
TGTGCCAGTAGTCCCGGGAGCAACTATGGCTACACCTTC
CASSPGSNYGYTF
>TRBD2|TRBV4-1|TRBJ2-7|NA
TGCGCCAGCAGCCTCTCTTTTGCAGCGGGGGGCGAGCAGTACTTC
CASSLSFAAGGEQYF
>NA|TRBV7-2|TRBJ1-6|NA
TGTGCCAGCAGCCGCCTCAGTGCCACTAATTCACCCCTCCACTTT
CASSRLSATNSPLHF
>TRBD1|TRBV28|TRBJ1-2|NA
TGTGCCAGCAGTTTGGGGCCGTCCAGGGGGCGACGAGGCTACACCTTC
CASSLGPSRGRRGYTF
>NA|TRBV11-2|TRBJ1-2|NA
TGTGCCAGCAGCTCCTCAGGGGTGGATGGCTACACCTTC
CASSSSGVDGYTF
>TRBD2|TRBV6-1|TRBJ2-3|once
TGTGCCAGCAGTGGGGTAGCGGGGGACCCTCTAGGAGATACGCAGTATTTT
CASSGVAGDPLGDTQYF
>NA|TRBV6-5|TRBJ2-6|NA
TGTGCCAGCAGCTCCGGGGCCAACGTCCTGACTTTC
CASSSGANVLTF
>NA|TRBV6-1|TRBJ1-5|NA
TGTGCCAGCAGTGAACTCAGGATGAGACAGCCCCAGCATTTT
CASSELRMRQPQHF
>TRBD2|TRBV9|TRBJ2-1|NA
TGTGCCAGCAGGCCTCGGGGGAGCGGGGGAAGAAATGAGCAGTTCTTC
CASRPRGSGGRNEQFF
>TRBD2|TRBV7-8|TRBJ2-1|NA
TGTGCCAGCAGCCCCCGTGGGGCTAGCGGAGCCTACAATGAGCAGTTCTTC
CASSPRGASGAYNEQFF
>NA|TRBV24-1|TRBJ1-5|NA
TGTGCCACCAGTGCAGGAGGAGAGCGGCCCCAGCATTTT
CATSAGGERPQHF
>NA|TRBV6-2/TRBV6-3|TRBJ2-2|NA
TGTGCCAGCAGTGGACGACAGGACACCGGGGAGCTGTTTTTT
CASSGRQDTGELFF